The 14 T cell receptor beta chains listed next were all sequenced from one sample in a study of shared clonotypes between healthy human individuals. CD45RO negativity and positive selection for CCR7 defined naive CD8 cells, a population that excluded terminally differentiated effector memory CD45RA+ cells. The assay was immunoSEQ multiplex PCR, and TCRdb's table has in-frame clones only and misses some. The profile shows more than 500,000 clones, roughly 96% of them singletons. Sequenced input: naive CD8+ T cells sorted from blood. These receptors were collected from a woman aged 25 to 45 in good health.

The chain couples TRBV19 to TRBJ2-1, with D uncertain. Trimming took off 3 bases at V and 7 bases at J, with 4 bases between the two ends. CDR1 is LNHDA, CDR2 SQIVND, per germline (reference sequence). The CDR3 is 11 amino acids. CDR3 residues: CASSMANEQFF. The CDR3, as DNA: TGTGCCAGTAGTATGGCTAATGAGCAGTTCTTC.

The chain couples TRBV19 to TRBJ2-7; TRBD2 aligns across 9 bases. Germline V CDR1 and CDR2: LNHDA, SQIVND (reference sequence). The CDR3 extends over 15 amino acids. Trimming took 5 bases from V and 4 from J; bases not matched to a gene: 9. This chain's CDR3 is CASSPVQAGGYEQYF. Written as DNA, the CDR3 is TGTGCCAGTAGTCCCGTTCAAGCGGGAGGATACGAGCAGTACTTC. Full variable domain (outside the CDR3, taken from reference TRBV19 and TRBJ2-7): DGGITQSPKYLFRKEGQNVTLSCEQNLNHDAMYWYRQDPGQGLRLIYYSQIVNDFQKGDIAEGYSVSREKKESFPLTVTSAQKNPTAFYLCASSPVQAGGYEQYFGPGTRLTVT.

This sequence joins TRBV5-5 and TRBJ1-5; TRBD1 matches 12 bases. Germline CDR1 and CDR2: SGHKS and YYEKEE (reference sequence). V shed 3 bases and J 5 bases; nucleotides not matched to a gene: 3. This CDR3 contains 15 residues. The CDR3 spells CASSWDRGLYQPQHF. CDR3 nucleotides: TGTGCCAGCAGCTGGGACAGGGGGCTCTATCAGCCCCAGCATTTT.

V usage is TRBV6-6 and J usage is TRBJ1-1; D might be TRBD1 (6 bases). V was trimmed by 6 bases and J by 3 bases, leaving 14 bases between them. The CDR3 contains 14 residues. The germline gives CDR1 MNHNY, CDR2 SVGAGI (reference sequence). CDR3 sequence (DNA): TGTGCCAGCAGCCACATGACAGGCCACACTGAAGCTTTCTTT. As protein: CASSHMTGHTEAFF.

The chain carries TRBV5-1 and TRBJ2-5; 9 bases are a match to TRBD2. With V trimmed by 4 bases and J by 2 bases, 6 bases remained unmatched. CDR1 and CDR2 (germline): SGHRS, YFSETQ. The CDR3 runs to 15 residues. For the CDR3, the DNA is TGCGCCAGCAGCACCCGACTAGCGGATCAAGAGACCCAGTACTTC. It specifies CASSTRLADQETQYF.

The chain combines TRBV10-3 with TRBJ2-7; 9 nucleotides line up with TRBD1. CDR3 length: 15 amino acids. The junction had 14 bases not matched to a gene; V was cut back by 7 bases and J by 7 bases. Germline V lookup: CDR1 ENHRY, CDR2 SYGVKD. The CDR3 DNA follows: TGTGCCATCACCAGAACAGGGGGCGCGGTGTGGGAGCAGTACTTC. As protein: CAITRTGGAVWEQYF.

The rearrangement links TRBV18 to TRBJ2-6; D uncertain. The germline CDR1 and CDR2 sequences are KGHSH and LQKENI. The CDR3 totals 15 residues. Trimming cost V 2 bases and J 3 bases, with 8 bases left between them. CDR3 protein: CASSPRRVGANVLTF. The CDR3, as DNA: TGTGCCAGCTCACCAAGGCGTGTTGGGGCCAACGTCCTGACTTTC.

This chain connects TRBV27 to TRBJ1-5; 7 nucleotides line up with TRBD1. CDR3 length equals 16 residues. The junction had 11 bases not matched to a gene; V was cut back by 5 bases and J by 4 bases. Germline CDR1 MNHEY, CDR2 SMNVEV (reference sequence). The CDR3 region has the DNA TGTGCCAGCAGTCCGATCTGGGACAGAATTAATCAGCCCCAGCATTTT. It yields the protein CASSPIWDRINQPQHF.

The chain recombines TRBV5-5 with TRBJ2-7; TRBD2 matches at 8 bases. After removal of 4 bases from V and 6 bases from J, the junction contained 6 bases not matched to a gene. CDR1 SGHKS and CDR2 YYEKEE come from the germline V gene (reference sequence). This CDR3 spans 13 amino acids. In DNA, the CDR3 is TGTGCCAGCAGCCCGGGAGGGGCCCGCGAGCAGTACTTC. It yields the protein CASSPGGAREQYF.

The chain uses TRBV28 and TRBJ1-5; 8 bases map to TRBD1. V shed 5 bases, J shed 5 bases, and the junction held 2 bases outside the gene matches. The CDR3 is 13 amino acids. Germline CDR1 reads MDHEN; CDR2 reads SYDVKM. The CDR3 nucleotides read TGTGCCAGCAGTGACAGGGGTTATCAGCCCCAGCATTTT. Translating it yields CASSDRGYQPQHF.

This rearrangement joins TRBV29-1 to TRBJ1-2; D is uncertain. Germline CDR1 reads SQVTM; CDR2 reads ANQGSEA. There are 13 residues in the CDR3. V shed 3 bases and J shed 1 base, with 9 bases lying between them. CDR3 nucleotide sequence: TGCAGCGTTGATTCAGGACTTAACTATGGCTACACCTTC. Its protein product is CSVDSGLNYGYTF.

This chain uses TRBV15 with TRBJ2-1; D ambiguous. Germline CDR1 and CDR2: LNHNV and YYDKDF (reference sequence). Between the trimmed V and J ends, which lost 0 bases and 3 bases, there was a span of 12 bases. The CDR3 runs to 16 residues. Here the CDR3 DNA reads TGTGCCACCAGCAGAGATTTTGGAAGGGACTACAATGAGCAGTTCTTC. This translates into CATSRDFGRDYNEQFF.

The CDR3 is CASSEWDREGNGYTF. DNA of the CDR3: TGTGCCAGCAGTGAATGGGACAGGGAGGGGAATGGCTACACCTTC. This sequence joins TRBV2 and TRBJ1-2; TRBD1 matches 9 bases. The CDR3 is made up of 15 amino acids. Trimming at V came to 2 bases and at J to 6 bases, leaving 7 bases not matched to a gene. Germline values: CDR1 SNHLY, CDR2 FYNNEI.

The genes are TRBV28 and TRBJ1-2, with TRBD1 as a possible D gene (6 bases). The germline V gene has CDR1 MDHEN and CDR2 SYDVKM. The CDR3 covers 14 residues. Between the trimmed V and J ends, which lost 6 bases and 4 bases, there was a span of 15 bases. CDR3 protein: CASRPQGFGYGYTF. CDR3 DNA: TGTGCCAGCAGGCCACAGGGTTTTGGCTATGGCTACACCTTC.